Following are 18 T cell receptor beta chains from one sample sequenced in a study of T cells in Graves' hyperthyroidism and ophthalmopathy. The source material, RNA transcripts, was used to amplify TCR beta CDR3 regions. Primed by the HTBI set, a first-round RT-PCR was run on the TCR CDR3. TCRdb re-derived calls from the multiplex PCR reads in MiXCR, one entry per CDR3 protein. The profile shows fewer than 750,000 distinct CDR3 sequences, about 43% of them singletons. Sequenced material: peripheral blood or thyroid tissue (not recorded which). The receptor source for this set is a woman aged 18-35 years with Graves' hyperthyroidism.

In nucleotides, the CDR3 is TGTGCCAGTAGTATTTCGGGACCGTGGGGCTACACCTTC. Encoded protein: CASSISGPWGYTF. The rearrangement joins TRBV19 to TRBJ1-2, with D possibly matching TRBD1 (5 bases). The CDR3 is 13 residues long. Germline values: CDR1 LNHDA, CDR2 SQIVND (reference sequence). V shed 3 bases and J shed 8 bases, with 13 bases lying between them.

The chain joins TRBV7-9 to TRBJ2-1; a possible D gene is TRBD2 (5 bases). The V and J ends lost 2 bases and 7 bases respectively, with 21 bases between them. This CDR3 is built from 17 residues. Germline V gene lookup returns CDR1 SEHNR and CDR2 FQNEAQ (reference sequence). This CDR3 reads CASSLSNAGPKGNEQFF. CDR3 nucleotide sequence: TGTGCCAGCAGCTTATCAAACGCGGGTCCAAAAGGGAATGAGCAGTTCTTC.

The CDR3 nucleotides are TGTGCCAGCAGCTCTCGGGACAGAACCACCGGGGAGCTGTTTTTT. Translating it yields CASSSRDRTTGELFF. The V call is TRBV7-9, the J call TRBJ2-2; 7 nucleotides match TRBD1. The germline V gene encodes CDR1 SEHNR and CDR2 FQNEAQ (reference sequence). Trimming cost V 4 bases and J 4 bases; bases outside gene matches: 6. CDR3 size: 15 residues. Full variable domain (rest looked up from reference TRBV7-9 and TRBJ2-2): DTGVSQNPRHKITKRGQNVTFRCDPISEHNRLYWYRQTLGQGPEFLTYFQNEAQLEKSRLLSDRFSAERPKGSFSTLEIQRTEQGDSAMYLCASSSRDRTTGELFFGEGSRLTVL.

Only one count was recorded for this clonotype. The V call is TRBV15, the J call TRBJ1-5; TRBD1 aligns across 11 bases. After removal of 1 base from V and 4 bases from J, the junction contained 3 bases not matched to a gene. The CDR3 spans 16 residues. Germline V lookup: CDR1 LNHNV, CDR2 YYDKDF (reference sequence). The CDR3 DNA is TGTGCCACCAGCAGAGCAGGGGACAGGGGGAATCAGCCCCAGCATTTT. Translation gives CATSRAGDRGNQPQHF.

The chain carries TRBV6-5 and TRBJ2-2; the D is unclear. V lost 2 bases and J 7 bases, leaving 5 bases between the germline ends. This CDR3 is built from 12 residues. Germline CDR1 is MNHEY and CDR2 is SVGAGI. The CDR3 nucleotides read TGTGCCAGCAGTTACGGTTACGGGGAGCTGTTTTTT. Protein product: CASSYGYGELFF.

This clonotype has only a few counts. The chain links TRBV12-3 or TRBV12-4 to TRBJ2-1; D is undetermined. V lost 7 bases, J lost 4 bases, and 5 bases lay in between. CDR3 length: 11 amino acids. As DNA, the CDR3 is TGTGCCAGCACCGTTTACAATGAGCAGTTCTTC. This sequence encodes CASTVYNEQFF.

To note about this clonotype: A single base separates this from a much larger clone, so it may be a read error. V is TRBV7-9 and J is TRBJ1-1, with 10 bases that match TRBD1. CDR1 SEHNR and CDR2 FQNEAQ come from the germline V gene (reference sequence). The V segment lost 11 bases and the J segment 3 bases; nucleotides outside the gene matches: 12. The CDR3 is made up of 15 amino acids. CDR3: CAGSLPGQGYTEAFF. The CDR3 bases are TGTGCCGGTAGTTTACCGGGACAGGGGTACACTGAAGCTTTCTTT.

There are many counts of this clonotype. The chain recombines TRBV29-1 with TRBJ2-7; possible D gene TRBD2, 6 bases. Trimming shortened V by 7 bases and J by 6 bases, and 22 bases separated the two germline ends. There are 14 residues in the CDR3. Per germline, CDR1 SQVTM and CDR2 ANQGSEA. The CDR3 DNA sequence: TGCAGCGCCCGGGATTGGGGAGGCCGGGGCGAGCAGTACTTC. It yields the protein CSARDWGGRGEQYF.

For this clonotype: This likely comes from a read error, as the CDR3 has no conserved phenylalanine or tryptophan at its end. This chain connects TRBV7-9 to TRBJ2-7; 10 bases are shared with TRBD1. V lost 5 bases and J lost 3; bases outside the gene matches: 4. This CDR3 has 14 amino acids. Per germline, CDR1 SEHNR and CDR2 FQNEAQ (reference sequence). CDR3: CASSPRTGGYEQYL. CDR3 bases: TGTGCCAGCAGCCCCCGGACAGGGGGCTACGAGCAGTACCTC.

This clonotype was recorded many times. V and J are TRBV2 and TRBJ1-1, with 11 bases matching TRBD1. The CDR3 has 16 residues. Trimming at V came to 2 bases and at J to 1 base, leaving 3 bases not matched to a gene. The germline V gene encodes CDR1 SNHLY and CDR2 FYNNEI. This CDR3 reads CASSEIGTGGNTEAFF. Here the CDR3 DNA reads TGTGCCAGCAGTGAAATAGGGACAGGGGGGAACACTGAAGCTTTCTTT.

At least ten counts were recorded for this clonotype. The genes are TRBV29-1 and TRBJ2-3, with D tentatively TRBD1 or TRBD2 (5 bases each). Trimming cost V 0 bases and J 4 bases, with 17 bases left between them. This CDR3 has 16 amino acids. CDR1 is SQVTM and CDR2 is ANQGSEA in the germline V gene. The CDR3 bases are TGCAGCGTTGAAGATATGGGGGAGCTCAGGGCAGATACGCAGTATTTT. Protein product: CSVEDMGELRADTQYF.

The chain recombines TRBV29-1 with TRBJ1-2, with D possibly being TRBD1 (5 bases). The germline gives CDR1 SQVTM, CDR2 ANQGSEA. The CDR3 consists of 14 residues. Deletions cut 4 bases from V and 2 bases from J, with 14 bases between. The CDR3 DNA sequence: TGCAGCGTTGGTCCTCGTGACAGAAACTATGGCTACACCTTC. It codes for CSVGPRDRNYGYTF.

This chain connects TRBV18 to TRBJ1-1; no definite D call. The V gene lost 5 bases and the J gene lost 0 bases, with 13 bases spanning the gap. The V gene's germline CDR1 is KGHSH and CDR2 LQKENI. The CDR3 runs 15 residues. CDR3 coding DNA: TGTGCCAGCTCAGCAGCCTCCAGCCTGAACACTGAAGCTTTCTTT. As protein: CASSAASSLNTEAFF.

In this sample, this clonotype turned up many times. The chain recombines TRBV19 with TRBJ2-7; 7 bases are a match to TRBD2. The germline V gene encodes CDR1 LNHDA and CDR2 SQIVND (reference sequence). The CDR3 covers 15 residues. V was clipped by 6 bases and J by 7 bases; unmatched bases: 15. The CDR3, as DNA: TGTGCCAGTAGCCCCGCGGCTAGCGGCTTTGAGGAGCAGTACTTC. Protein product: CASSPAASGFEEQYF. The variable domain in full, completed from reference TRBV19 and TRBJ2-7, reads DGGITQSPKYLFRKEGQNVTLSCEQNLNHDAMYWYRQDPGQGLRLIYYSQIVNDFQKGDIAEGYSVSREKKESFPLTVTSAQKNPTAFYLCASSPAASGFEEQYFGPGTRLTVT.

This clonotype was observed once. The chain joins TRBV29-1 to TRBJ2-5, with D perhaps matching TRBD2 (6 bases). Germline V gives CDR1 SQVTM, CDR2 ANQGSEA. The CDR3 consists of 12 residues. CDR3 protein: CCLERGGKTQYF. For the CDR3, the DNA is TGCTGCCTCGAGAGGGGAGGAAAGACCCAGTACTTC.

This clonotype was recorded at least ten times. The J gene is TRBJ2-7, the V gene TRBV7-9; 10 positions match TRBD2. Germline CDR1 is SEHNR and CDR2 is FQNEAQ (reference sequence). This CDR3 is 15 amino acids long. V was pared by 2 bases and J by 3 bases, with 4 bases of the junction left unmatched. The CDR3: CASSLLAGVVYEQYF. The CDR3 DNA reads TGTGCCAGCAGCTTACTAGCGGGGGTAGTCTACGAGCAGTACTTC.

This clonotype has at least ten counts. The V call is TRBV27, the J call TRBJ1-2, with D perhaps TRBD1 (5 bases). The germline V and J ends were trimmed by 6 bases and 8 bases, with 13 bases remaining between them. CDR1 is MNHEY and CDR2 is SMNVEV in the germline V gene (reference sequence). The length of the CDR3 is 12 residues. DNA for the CDR3: TGTGCCAGCAGGGGGCTGAATGGAGGCTACACCTTC. Its protein is CASRGLNGGYTF.

The gene calls are TRBV27 and TRBJ1-5; D remains unclear. Between the trimmed V and J ends, which lost 5 bases and 0 bases, there was a span of 14 bases. The CDR3 runs 16 residues. Germline V gene data show CDR1 as MNHEY and CDR2 as SMNVEV (reference sequence). The CDR3 loop reads CASSLIGRSSNQPQHF. In DNA, the CDR3 is TGTGCCAGCAGTCTGATCGGGAGGAGTAGCAATCAGCCCCAGCATTTT.